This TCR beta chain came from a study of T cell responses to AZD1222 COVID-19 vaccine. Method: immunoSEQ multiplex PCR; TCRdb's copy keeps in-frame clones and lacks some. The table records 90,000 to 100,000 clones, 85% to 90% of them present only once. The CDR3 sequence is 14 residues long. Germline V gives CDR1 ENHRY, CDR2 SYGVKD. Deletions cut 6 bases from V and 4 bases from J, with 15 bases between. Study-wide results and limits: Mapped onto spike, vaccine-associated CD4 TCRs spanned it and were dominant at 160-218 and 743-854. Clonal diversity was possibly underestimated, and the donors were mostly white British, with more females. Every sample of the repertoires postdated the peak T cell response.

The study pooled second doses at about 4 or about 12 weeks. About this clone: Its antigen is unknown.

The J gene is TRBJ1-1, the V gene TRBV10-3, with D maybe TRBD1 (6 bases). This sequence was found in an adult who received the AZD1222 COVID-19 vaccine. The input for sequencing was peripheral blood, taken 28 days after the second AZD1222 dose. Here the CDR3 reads CAIRVVEGGTEAFF. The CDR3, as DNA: TGTGCCATCAGAGTTGTCGAGGGGGGCACTGAAGCTTTCTTT.